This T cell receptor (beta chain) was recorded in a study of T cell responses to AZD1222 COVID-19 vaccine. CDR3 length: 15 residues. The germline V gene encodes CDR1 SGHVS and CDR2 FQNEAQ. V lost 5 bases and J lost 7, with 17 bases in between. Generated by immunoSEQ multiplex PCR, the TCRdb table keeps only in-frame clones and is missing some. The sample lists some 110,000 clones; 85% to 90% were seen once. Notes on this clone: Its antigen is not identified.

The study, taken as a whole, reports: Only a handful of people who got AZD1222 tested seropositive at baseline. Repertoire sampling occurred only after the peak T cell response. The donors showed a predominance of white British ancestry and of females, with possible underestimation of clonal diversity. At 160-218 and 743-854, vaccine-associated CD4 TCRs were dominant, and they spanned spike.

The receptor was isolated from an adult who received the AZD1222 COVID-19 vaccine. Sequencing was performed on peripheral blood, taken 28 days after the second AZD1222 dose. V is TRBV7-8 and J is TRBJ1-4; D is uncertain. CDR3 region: CASSPEGLGSEKLFF. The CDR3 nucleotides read TGTGCCAGCAGCCCAGAAGGGCTAGGGAGTGAAAAACTGTTTTTT.